This T cell receptor beta chain was documented in a study of radiation and T cells in renal cell carcinoma. Whole-study context: Nephrectomy followed 15 Gy stereotactic body radiation by 4 weeks. Study-level findings and limits: Without pretreatment biopsies, baseline tumor clonotype presence was undetermined. Top tumor clonotypes rose in blood 2 weeks post-radiation, then contracted.

With regard to this clone: Its specificity is unknown.

V lost 3 bases, J lost 4 bases, and 15 bases lay in between. Looked up from germline, CDR1 is SGHTA and CDR2 is FQGNSA. The CDR3 length is 15 residues. Time point meaning: baseline pretreatment blood. Indicated treatment: 15 Gy SBRT to primary tumor, nephrectomy 4 weeks later. This renal cell carcinoma was of the clear cell type. Clones were read by immunoSEQ multiplex PCR, and TCRdb kept only the in-frame ones, dropping some. Of 150,000 or so clones in the sample, more than 70% were seen once. This rearrangement joins TRBV7-2 to TRBJ1-1; D is unresolved. The sequence derives from a woman aged 50 to 60 with renal cell carcinoma. The sample consisted of blood, taken from a patient whose treatment included radiotherapy and nephrectomy. CDR3 nucleotide sequence: TGTGCCAGCAGCTTCCTCGGGAGCCCGTCCACTGAAGCTTTCTTT. This encodes CASSFLGSPSTEAFF. Supplemented by reference TRBV7-2 and TRBJ1-1, the full variable domain reads GAGVSQSPSNKVTEKGKDVELRCDPISGHTALYWYRQSLGQGLEFLIYFQGNSAPDKSGLPSDRFSAERTGGSVSTLTIQRTQQEDSAVYLCASSFLGSPSTEAFFGQGTRLTVV.